These T cell receptor beta chains were read from a single sample in a study of blood T cells in healthy people across ages. TCRdb re-derived calls from the 5' RACE reads in MiXCR, one entry per CDR3 protein. The table records about 1 million distinct CDR3 sequences, 45% of them present only once. Sequences were obtained from blood. These receptors were collected from a woman in her sixties or seventies in good health. The CDR3 runs from the conserved cysteine through the conserved F or W. D genes are given only for firm matches. A row's size may be missing; if present it is once, few, many or a size class.

D gene,V gene,clone size,J gene,CDR3 protein,CDR3 DNA
TRBD2,TRBV2,few,TRBJ2-1,CASWTSGNYNEQFF,TGTGCCAGCTGGACTAGCGGGAACTACAATGAGCAGTTCTTC
.,TRBV4-2,.,TRBJ2-1,CASSGTGGTDEQFF,TGTGCCAGCAGCGGAACTGGCGGGACTGATGAGCAGTTCTTC
.,TRBV6-6,.,TRBJ2-7,CASSCSKGASYEQYF,TGTGCCAGCAGTTGCTCGAAAGGGGCATCCTACGAGCAGTACTTC
.,TRBV9,.,TRBJ2-1,CTSSVPPIYEQFF,TGTACCAGCAGCGTACCTCCCATCTATGAGCAGTTCTTC
.,TRBV3-1,.,TRBJ2-7,CTNSPGVTKSYEQYF,TGTACCAACAGCCCGGGGGTCACCAAGTCCTACGAGCAGTACTTC
TRBD1,TRBV12-3/TRBV12-4,.,TRBJ2-1,CASSLGTGGLETQFF,TGTGCCAGCAGTTTAGGAACAGGGGGCTTGGAGACCCAGTTCTTC
TRBD1,TRBV20-1,.,TRBJ2-3,CSARETGGTDTQYF,TGCAGTGCCAGGGAGACAGGGGGCACAGATACGCAGTATTTT
.,TRBV20-1,.,TRBJ2-7,CSARQSSRSNEQYF,TGCAGTGCTCGCCAGTCCTCCCGCTCTAACGAGCAGTACTTC
TRBD2,TRBV12-3/TRBV12-4,.,TRBJ2-1,CASTSVGLAGGGQFF,TGTGCCAGCACCTCGGTGGGGCTAGCGGGAGGAGGGCAGTTCTTC
TRBD1,TRBV4-1,.,TRBJ2-3,CASRTGFTDTQYF,TGCGCCAGCCGGACAGGATTTACAGATACGCAGTATTTT
.,TRBV10-2,few,TRBJ1-2,CASSDRGDYGYTF,TGCGCCAGCAGTGACAGGGGAGACTATGGCTACACCTTC
.,TRBV12-3/TRBV12-4,few,TRBJ2-5,CASTLGRVETQYF,TGTGCCAGCACCTTAGGCCGGGTAGAGACCCAGTACTTC
.,TRBV20-1,.,TRBJ2-6,CSARRDSGANVLTF,TGCAGTGCTAGACGGGACTCTGGGGCCAACGTCCTGACTTTC
TRBD1,TRBV4-2,.,TRBJ2-2,CASSQDRWAGGASGELFF,TGTGCCAGCAGCCAAGATCGGTGGGCAGGGGGCGCCTCCGGGGAGCTGTTTTTT
.,TRBV27,.,TRBJ1-2,CASSLRSFGGYTF,TGTGCCAGCAGTTTAAGGTCGTTCGGAGGCTACACCTTC
.,TRBV25-1,.,TRBJ1-4,CASSILDRPNEKLFF,TGTGCCAGCAGTATCCTCGACAGACCGAATGAAAAACTGTTTTTT
TRBD2,TRBV20-1,many,TRBJ2-7,CSAQSPTSGIYEQYF,TGCAGTGCCCAGAGCCCGACTAGCGGGATCTACGAGCAGTACTTC